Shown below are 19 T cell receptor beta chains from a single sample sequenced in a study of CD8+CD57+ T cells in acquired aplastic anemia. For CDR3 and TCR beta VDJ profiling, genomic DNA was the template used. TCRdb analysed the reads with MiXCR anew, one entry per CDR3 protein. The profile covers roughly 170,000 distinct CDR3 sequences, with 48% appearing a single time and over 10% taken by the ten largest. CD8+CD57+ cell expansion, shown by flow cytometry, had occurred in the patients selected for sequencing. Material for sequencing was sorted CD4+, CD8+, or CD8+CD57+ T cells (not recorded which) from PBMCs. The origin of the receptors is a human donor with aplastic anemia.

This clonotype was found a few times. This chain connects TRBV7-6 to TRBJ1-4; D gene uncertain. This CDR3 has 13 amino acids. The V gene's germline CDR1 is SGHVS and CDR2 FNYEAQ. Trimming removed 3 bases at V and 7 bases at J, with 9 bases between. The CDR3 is CASSFAMGEKLFF. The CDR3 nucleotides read TGTGCCAGCAGCTTTGCGATGGGTGAAAAACTGTTTTTT.

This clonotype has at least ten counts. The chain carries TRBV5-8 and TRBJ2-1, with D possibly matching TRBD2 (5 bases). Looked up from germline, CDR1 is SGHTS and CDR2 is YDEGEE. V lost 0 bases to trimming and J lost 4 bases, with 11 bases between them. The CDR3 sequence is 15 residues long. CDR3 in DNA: TGTGCCAGCAGCTTGGGTCTGGAGGCTTACAATGAGCAGTTCTTC. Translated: CASSLGLEAYNEQFF. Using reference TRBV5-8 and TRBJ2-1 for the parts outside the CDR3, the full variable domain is EAGVTQSPTHLIKTRGQQATLRCSPISGHTSVYWYQQALGLGLQFLLWYDEGEERNRGNFPPRFSGRQFPNYSSELNVNALELEDSALYLCASSLGLEAYNEQFFGPGTRLTVL.

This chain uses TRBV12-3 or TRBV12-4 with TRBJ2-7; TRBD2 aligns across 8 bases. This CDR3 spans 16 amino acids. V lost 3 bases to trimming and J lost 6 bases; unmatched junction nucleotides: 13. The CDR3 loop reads CASSFRGTRLGSEQYF. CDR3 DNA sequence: TGTGCCAGCAGTTTTAGGGGGACTAGACTGGGAAGCGAGCAGTACTTC.

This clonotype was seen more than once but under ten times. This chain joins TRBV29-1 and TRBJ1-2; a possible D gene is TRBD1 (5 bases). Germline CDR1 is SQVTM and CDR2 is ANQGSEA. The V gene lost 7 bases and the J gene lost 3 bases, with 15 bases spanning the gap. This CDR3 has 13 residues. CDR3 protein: CSAVGDLYYGYTF. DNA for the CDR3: TGCAGCGCGGTGGGGGACCTCTACTATGGCTACACCTTC.

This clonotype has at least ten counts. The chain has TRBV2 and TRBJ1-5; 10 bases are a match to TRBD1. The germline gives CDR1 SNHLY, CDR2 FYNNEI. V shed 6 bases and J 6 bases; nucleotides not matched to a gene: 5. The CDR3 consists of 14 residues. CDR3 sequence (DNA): TGTGCCAGCAGGGAGACAGGGGGCCGTCAGCCCCAGCATTTT. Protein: CASRETGGRQPQHF.

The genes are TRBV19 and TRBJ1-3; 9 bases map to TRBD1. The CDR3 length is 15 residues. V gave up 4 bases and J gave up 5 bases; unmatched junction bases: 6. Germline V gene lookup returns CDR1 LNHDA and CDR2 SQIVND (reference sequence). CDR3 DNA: TGTGCCAGTAGTACCCCGGGACAGGGAAGAAACACCATATATTTT. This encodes CASSTPGQGRNTIYF.

The CDR3, as DNA: TGTGCCACCAGTGACACTACTTACACCGGGGAGCTGTTTTTT. Translated, it gives CATSDTTYTGELFF. The V gene is TRBV24-1, the J gene TRBJ2-2; no firm D call. V lost 4 bases, J lost 3 bases, and 8 bases lay in between. Germline-derived CDR1 and CDR2 are KGHDR and SFDVKD. The CDR3 runs 14 residues.

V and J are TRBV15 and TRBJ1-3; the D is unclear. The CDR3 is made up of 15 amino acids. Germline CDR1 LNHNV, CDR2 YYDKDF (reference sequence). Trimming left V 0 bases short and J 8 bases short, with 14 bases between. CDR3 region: CATSRDRVGGDTIYF. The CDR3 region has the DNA TGTGCCACCAGCAGAGATAGGGTGGGCGGTGACACCATATATTTT. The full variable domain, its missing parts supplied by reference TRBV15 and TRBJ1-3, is DAMVIQNPRYQVTQFGKPVTLSCSQTLNHNVMYWYQQKSSQAPKLLFHYYDKDFNNEADTPDNFQSRRPNTSFCFLDIRSPGLGDTAMYLCATSRDRVGGDTIYFGEGSWLTVV.

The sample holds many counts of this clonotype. The CDR3 protein is CASSVDGGAGGELFF. CDR3 nucleotides: TGTGCCAGCAGCGTAGACGGGGGGGCAGGCGGGGAGCTGTTTTTT. The chain couples TRBV9 to TRBJ2-2; 8 positions agree with TRBD2. The CDR3 covers 15 residues. Germline trimming cut 0 bases from V and 7 bases from J; bases unmatched to any gene: 5. Germline V lookup: CDR1 SGDLS, CDR2 YYNGEE.

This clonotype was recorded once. The CDR3 DNA sequence: TGTGCCAGCCTCGATGGGTCCATTCAGTACTTC. Translation: CASLDGSIQYF. The J gene is TRBJ2-4, the V gene TRBV2; D uncertain. CDR3 size: 11 residues. Trimming left V 8 bases short and J 9 bases short, with 11 bases between. Germline V gene data show CDR1 as SNHLY and CDR2 as FYNNEI.

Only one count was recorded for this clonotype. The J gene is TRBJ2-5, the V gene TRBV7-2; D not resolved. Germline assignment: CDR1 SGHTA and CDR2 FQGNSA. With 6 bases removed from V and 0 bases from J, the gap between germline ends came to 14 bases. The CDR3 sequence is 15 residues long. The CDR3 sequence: CASSATGNYQETQYF. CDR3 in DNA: TGTGCCAGCAGTGCGACGGGTAACTACCAAGAGACCCAGTACTTC.

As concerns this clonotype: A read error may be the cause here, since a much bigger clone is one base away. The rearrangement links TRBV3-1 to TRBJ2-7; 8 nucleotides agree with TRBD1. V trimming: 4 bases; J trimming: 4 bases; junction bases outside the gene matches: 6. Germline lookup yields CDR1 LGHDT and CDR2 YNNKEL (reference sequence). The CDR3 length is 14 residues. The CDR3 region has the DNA TGTGCCAGCAGCCGAACGACAGGGGAATACGAGCAGTACTTC. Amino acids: CASSRTTGEYEQYF.

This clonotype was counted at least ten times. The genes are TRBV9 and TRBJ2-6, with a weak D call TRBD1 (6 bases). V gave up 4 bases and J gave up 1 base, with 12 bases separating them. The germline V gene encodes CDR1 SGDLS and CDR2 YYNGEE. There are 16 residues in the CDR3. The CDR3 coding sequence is TGTGCCAGCAGCTTCCTCCAGGGGTCTGGGGCCAACGTCCTGACTTTC. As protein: CASSFLQGSGANVLTF.

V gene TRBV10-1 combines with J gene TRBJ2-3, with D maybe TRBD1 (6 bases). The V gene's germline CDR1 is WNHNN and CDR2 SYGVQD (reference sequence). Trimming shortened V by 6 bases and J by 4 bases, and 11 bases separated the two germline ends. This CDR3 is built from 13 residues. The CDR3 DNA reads TGCGCCAGCAGGATGGGGGCGGCAGATACGCAGTATTTT. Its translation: CASRMGAADTQYF.

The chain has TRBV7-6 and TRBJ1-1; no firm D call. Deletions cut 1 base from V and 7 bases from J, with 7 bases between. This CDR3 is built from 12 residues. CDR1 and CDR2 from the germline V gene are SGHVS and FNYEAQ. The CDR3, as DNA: TGTGCCAGCAGCTTAGGGGGAAATGAAGCTTTCTTT. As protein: CASSLGGNEAFF.

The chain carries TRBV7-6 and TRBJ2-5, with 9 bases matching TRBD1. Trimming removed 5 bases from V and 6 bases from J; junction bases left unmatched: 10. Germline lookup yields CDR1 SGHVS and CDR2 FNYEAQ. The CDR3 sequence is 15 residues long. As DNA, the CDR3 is TGTGCCAGCAGCCTTCCGGGACAGGGTTGGCAGACCCAGTACTTC. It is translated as CASSLPGQGWQTQYF.

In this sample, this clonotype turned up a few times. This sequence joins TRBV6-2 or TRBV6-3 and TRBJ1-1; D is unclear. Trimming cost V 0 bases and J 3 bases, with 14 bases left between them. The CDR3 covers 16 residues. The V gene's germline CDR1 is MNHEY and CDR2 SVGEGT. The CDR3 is CASSYSTGGRDTEAFF. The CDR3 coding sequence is TGTGCCAGCAGTTACTCGACTGGCGGGAGGGACACTGAAGCTTTCTTT.

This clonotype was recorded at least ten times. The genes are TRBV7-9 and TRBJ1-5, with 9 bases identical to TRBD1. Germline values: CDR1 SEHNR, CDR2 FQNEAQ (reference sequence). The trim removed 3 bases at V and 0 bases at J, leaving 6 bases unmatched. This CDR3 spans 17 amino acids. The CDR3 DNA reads TGTGCCAGCAGCTTTTGGACAGGGGAATATAGCAATCAGCCCCAGCATTTT. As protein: CASSFWTGEYSNQPQHF.

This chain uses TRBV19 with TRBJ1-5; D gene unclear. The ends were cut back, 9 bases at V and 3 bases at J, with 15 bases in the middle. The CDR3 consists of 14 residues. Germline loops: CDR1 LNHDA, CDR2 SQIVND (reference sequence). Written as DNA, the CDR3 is TGTGCCAGCCAACTCTGGCATATCAATCAGCCCCAGCATTTT. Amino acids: CASQLWHINQPQHF.